Sequencing of this T cell receptor (beta chain) was carried out in a study of blood T cell repertoires in COVID-19. At the level of the study: Sites across the United States, Italy and Spain contributed samples from acute and convalescent COVID-19.

Original analysis: Nucleated cell number was recorded as an estimate derived from reference gene primer amplification. Measured with immunoSEQ multiplex PCR; TCRdb has only the in-frame clones, and not every one. The V and J calls and clone size were taken over from that table, and D and trimming were inferred from the DNA. Among about 14,000 clones, around 69% were seen once, and the ten largest hold roughly 20%. The V and J ends lost 5 bases and 5 bases respectively, with 6 bases between them. Germline CDR1 reads PRHDT; CDR2 reads FYEKMQ (reference sequence). This CDR3 has 11 residues. The sample consisted of peripheral blood. This TCR derives from a boy younger than 10 with active or convalescent COVID-19. The gene calls are TRBV13 and TRBJ2-5; D is perhaps TRBD1 (5 bases). The CDR3: CASSPGETQYF. CDR3 sequence (DNA): TGTGCCAGCAGCCCAGGGGAGACCCAGTACTTC.